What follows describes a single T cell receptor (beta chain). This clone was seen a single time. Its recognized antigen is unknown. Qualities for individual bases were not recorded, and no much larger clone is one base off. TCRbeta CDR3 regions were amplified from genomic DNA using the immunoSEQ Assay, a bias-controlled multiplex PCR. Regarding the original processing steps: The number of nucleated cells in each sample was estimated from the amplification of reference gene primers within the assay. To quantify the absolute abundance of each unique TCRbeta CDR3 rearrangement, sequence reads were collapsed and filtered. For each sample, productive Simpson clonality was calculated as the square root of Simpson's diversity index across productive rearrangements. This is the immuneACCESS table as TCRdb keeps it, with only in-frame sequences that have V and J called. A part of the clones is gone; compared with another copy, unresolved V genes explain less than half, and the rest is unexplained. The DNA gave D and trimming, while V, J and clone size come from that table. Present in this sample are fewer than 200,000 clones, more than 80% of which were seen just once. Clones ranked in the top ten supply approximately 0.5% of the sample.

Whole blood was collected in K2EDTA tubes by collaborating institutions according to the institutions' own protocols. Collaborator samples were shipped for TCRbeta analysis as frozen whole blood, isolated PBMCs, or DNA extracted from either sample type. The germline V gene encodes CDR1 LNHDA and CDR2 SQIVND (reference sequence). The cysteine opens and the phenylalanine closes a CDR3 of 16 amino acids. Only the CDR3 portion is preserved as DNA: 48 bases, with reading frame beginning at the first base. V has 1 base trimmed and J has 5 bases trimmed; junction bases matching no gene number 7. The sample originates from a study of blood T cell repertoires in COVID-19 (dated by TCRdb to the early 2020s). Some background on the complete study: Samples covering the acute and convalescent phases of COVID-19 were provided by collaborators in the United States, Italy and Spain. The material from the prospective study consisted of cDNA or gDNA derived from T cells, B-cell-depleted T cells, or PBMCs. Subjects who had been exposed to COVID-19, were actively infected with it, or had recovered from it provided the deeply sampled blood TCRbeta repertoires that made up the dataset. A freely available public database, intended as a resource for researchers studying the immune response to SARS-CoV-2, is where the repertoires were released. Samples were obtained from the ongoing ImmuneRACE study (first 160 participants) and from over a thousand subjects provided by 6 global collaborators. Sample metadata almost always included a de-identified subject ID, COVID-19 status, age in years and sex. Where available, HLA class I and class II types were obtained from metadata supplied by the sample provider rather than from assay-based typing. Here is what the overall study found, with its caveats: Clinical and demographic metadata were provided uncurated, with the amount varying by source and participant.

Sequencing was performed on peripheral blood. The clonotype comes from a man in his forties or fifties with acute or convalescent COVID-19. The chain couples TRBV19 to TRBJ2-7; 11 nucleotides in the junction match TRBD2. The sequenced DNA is TGTGCCAGTAGTATAGCTCTAGCGGGAGGCCACCACGAGCAGTACTTC. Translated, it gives CASSIALAGGHHEQYF. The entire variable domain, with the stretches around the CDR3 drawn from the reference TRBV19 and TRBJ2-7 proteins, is DGGITQSPKYLFRKEGQNVTLSCEQNLNHDAMYWYRQDPGQGLRLIYYSQIVNDFQKGDIAEGYSVSREKKESFPLTVTSAQKNPTAFYLCASSIALAGGHHEQYFGPGTRLTVT.